This T cell receptor (beta chain) was observed in a study of T cell responses to AZD1222 COVID-19 vaccine. The study's findings and limits: Reports say nearly half of spike-specific TCRs go after unmutated variant regions. Donors skewed white British and female; clonal diversity was possibly underestimated. The number of AZD1222 recipients seropositive at baseline was only six. Increased Spike-specific TCR breadth and depth were observed after two AZD1222 doses.

With respect to this clone: Its antigen is still unknown.

This CDR3 comprises 16 residues. Germline values: CDR1 SGHAT, CDR2 FQDESV (reference sequence). V lost 1 base to trimming and J lost 7 bases; unmatched junction nucleotides: 7. The method was immunoSEQ multiplex PCR; TCRdb's version includes in-frame clones alone and lacks a portion of them. This repertoire shows just under 95,000 clones, 80% to 90% found once; its top ten account for approximately 10%. The material was peripheral blood, obtained on day 0 of AZD1222 vaccination. The V gene is TRBV11-1, the J gene TRBJ2-7, with 13 bases identical to TRBD2. This sequence was found in an adult in good health. CDR3 bases: TGTGCCAGCAGCTTAGAACTAGCGGGAGGGAAGAAAGAGCAGTACTTC. It translates to CASSLELAGGKKEQYF.